These 25 T cell receptor beta chains came from one sample sequenced in a study of blood T cell repertoires in COVID-19. The method was immunoSEQ multiplex PCR; TCRdb's version includes in-frame clones alone and lacks a portion of them. The top ten hold around 4.1% of the sample, which has 300,000 or so clones, just under 85% seen once. The sequencing input was peripheral blood. The receptors come from a woman between 45 and 60 years old with active or convalescent COVID-19.

This clone appeared a few times. In DNA form, the CDR3 reads TGTGCCAGCAGTGAGGAGGCCTACACTGAAGCTTTCTTT. It is translated as CASSEEAYTEAFF. The chain employs TRBV6-1 and TRBJ1-1; D is unclear. The CDR3 is 13 residues long. Trimming took off 3 bases at V and 3 bases at J, with 8 bases between the two ends. Germline loops: CDR1 MNHNS, CDR2 SASEGT.

This rearrangement joins TRBV18 to TRBJ2-3; 12 bases map to TRBD2. The CDR3 sequence is 19 residues long. In germline, CDR1 is KGHSH, CDR2 LQKENI. V shed 2 bases, J shed 1 base, and the junction held 10 bases outside the gene matches. CDR3 sequence reads: CASSPRRLAGEEGTDTQYF. In nucleotides, the CDR3 is TGTGCCAGCTCACCAAGGCGACTAGCGGGAGAAGAGGGCACAGATACGCAGTATTTT. Full variable domain (outside the CDR3, taken from reference TRBV18 and TRBJ2-3): NAGVMQNPRHLVRRRGQEARLRCSPMKGHSHVYWYRQLPEEGLKFMVYLQKENIIDESGMPKERFSAEFPKEGPSILRIQQVVRGDSAAYFCASSPRRLAGEEGTDTQYFGPGTRLTVL.

The chain links TRBV9 to TRBJ2-2, with D hard to call. The germline V gene encodes CDR1 SGDLS and CDR2 YYNGEE. The CDR3 runs 14 residues. V lost 3 bases and J 6 bases, leaving 12 bases between the germline ends. The CDR3 loop is CASSAHPTAGELFF. For the CDR3, the DNA is TGTGCCAGCAGCGCCCACCCTACCGCCGGGGAGCTGTTTTTT. Variable domain in full (rest from reference TRBV9 and TRBJ2-2): DSGVTQTPKHLITATGQRVTLRCSPRSGDLSVYWYQQSLDQGLQFLIQYYNGEERAKGNILERFSAQQFPDLHSELNLSSLELGDSALYFCASSAHPTAGELFFGEGSRLTVL.

The J gene is TRBJ1-1, the V gene TRBV18; unclear D gene. Per the germline V gene, CDR1 is KGHSH and CDR2 is LQKENI. V was pared by 3 bases and J by 5 bases, with 10 bases between. This CDR3 has 13 residues. The CDR3 sequence: CASSPRAETEAFF. The DNA for the CDR3 is TGTGCCAGCTCACCGAGGGCTGAGACTGAAGCTTTCTTT.

The chain joins TRBV6-5 to TRBJ2-1, with D perhaps matching TRBD2 (5 bases). This CDR3 contains 13 residues. Trimming shortened V by 0 bases and J by 12 bases, and 12 bases separated the two germline ends. Per germline, CDR1 MNHEY and CDR2 SVGAGI. CDR3 loop: CASSYSRTSGQFF. The CDR3 DNA follows: TGTGCCAGCAGTTACTCGAGGACTTCTGGGCAGTTCTTC.

This clone was detected once. The chain combines TRBV20-1 with TRBJ2-3; unclear D gene. The CDR3 contains 11 residues. Germline lookup yields CDR1 DFQATT and CDR2 SNEGSKA (reference sequence). Between the trimmed V and J ends, which lost 4 bases and 4 bases, there was a span of 6 bases. CDR3 DNA sequence: TGCAGTGCTACGTTCGCAGATACGCAGTATTTT. As protein: CSATFADTQYF.

The chain employs TRBV5-8 and TRBJ1-1, with unresolved D. Trimming shortened V by 3 bases and J by 4 bases, and 13 bases separated the two germline ends. CDR3 length: 14 residues. Per the germline V gene, CDR1 is SGHTS and CDR2 is YDEGEE. In DNA, the CDR3 is TGTGCCAGCAGCTCAATCCGGGGTATCACTGAAGCTTTCTTT. Translated, it gives CASSSIRGITEAFF.

The V call is TRBV11-2, the J call TRBJ2-1; 10 nucleotides match TRBD2. Germline values: CDR1 SGHAT, CDR2 FQNNGV. The J segment lost 7 bases and the V segment lost 4 bases, leaving 7 bases of the junction unmatched. CDR3 length: 15 residues. CDR3 in DNA: TGTGCCAGCAGCTCTTTACTAGCGGGGCGGAATGAGCAGTTCTTC. This codes for CASSSLLAGRNEQFF. The full variable domain, its missing parts supplied by reference TRBV11-2 and TRBJ2-1, is EAGVAQSPRYKIIEKRQSVAFWCNPISGHATLYWYQQILGQGPKLLIQFQNNGVVDDSQLPKDRFSAERLKGVDSTLKIQPAKLEDSAVYLCASSSLLAGRNEQFFGPGTRLTVL.

This clone was counted a few times. The chain employs TRBV5-1 and TRBJ1-6; TRBD1 might be the D (5 bases). Germline CDR1 SGHRS, CDR2 YFSETQ. V was shortened by 4 bases and J by 8 bases, with 19 bases between the two germline ends. The CDR3 covers 16 residues. Here the CDR3 DNA reads TGCGCCAGCAGCCCCGGCGGGGCTATTAGGGATTCACCCCTCCACTTT. This sequence encodes CASSPGGAIRDSPLHF. Full variable domain (rest looked up from reference TRBV5-1 and TRBJ1-6): KAGVTQTPRYLIKTRGQQVTLSCSPISGHRSVSWYQQTPGQGLQFLFEYFSETQRNKGNFPGRFSGRQFSNSRSEMNVSTLELGDSALYLCASSPGGAIRDSPLHFGNGTRLTVT.

V gene TRBV15 combines with J gene TRBJ2-1; 8 bases are shared with TRBD2. CDR3 size: 12 residues. Looked up from germline, CDR1 is LNHNV and CDR2 is YYDKDF (reference sequence). The J segment lost 9 bases and the V segment lost 3 bases, leaving 1 base of the junction unmatched. For the CDR3, the DNA is TGTGCCACCAGCAGGCTAGCGGGTGAGCAGTTCTTC. The encoded protein is CATSRLAGEQFF.

This chain joins TRBV11-1 and TRBJ2-7; D gene ambiguous. Germline V lookup: CDR1 SGHAT, CDR2 FQDESV (reference sequence). V was shortened by 4 bases and J by 1 base, with 5 bases between the two germline ends. The CDR3 contains 12 residues. CDR3 nucleotide sequence: TGTGCCAGCAGCTCAAATTCCTACGAGCAGTACTTC. The encoded protein is CASSSNSYEQYF.

The CDR3 loop reads CASLTGAPRGQPQHF. DNA for the CDR3: TGTGCCAGCCTGACCGGGGCCCCCAGGGGTCAGCCCCAGCATTTT. The chain carries TRBV14 and TRBJ1-5; weak D call: TRBD1 (6 bases). Looked up from germline, CDR1 is SGHDN and CDR2 is FVKESK. CDR3 length equals 15 residues. V was trimmed by 8 bases and J by 6 bases, leaving 20 bases between them.

The chain couples TRBV7-3 to TRBJ2-1, with 8 bases that match TRBD2. Losses at the gene ends were 1 base for V and 5 bases for J; bases not matched to a gene: 4. This CDR3 spans 15 amino acids. CDR1 and CDR2 from the germline V gene are SGHTA and FQGTGA. The CDR3 region is CASSLSPAGDNEQFF. The CDR3 region has the DNA TGTGCCAGCAGCTTAAGTCCAGCGGGAGACAATGAGCAGTTCTTC. The entire variable domain, with the rest obtained from reference TRBV7-3 and TRBJ2-1, is as follows: GAGVSQTPSNKVTEKGKYVELRCDPISGHTALYWYRQSLGQGPEFLIYFQGTGAADDSGLPNDRFFAVRPEGSVSTLKIQRTERGDSAVYLCASSLSPAGDNEQFFGPGTRLTVL.

The V gene is TRBV19, the J gene TRBJ1-1, with TRBD1 matching 8 bases. Germline CDR1 LNHDA, CDR2 SQIVND (reference sequence). This CDR3 contains 18 residues. The junction had 11 bases not matched to a gene; V was cut back by 0 bases and J by 2 bases. CDR3: CASSIDRRQGRPNTEAFF. Here the CDR3 DNA reads TGTGCCAGTAGTATAGATAGACGACAGGGGCGCCCAAACACTGAAGCTTTCTTT.

This clone was detected only once. The CDR3 here is CASSAPGRANQPQHF. DNA of the CDR3: TGTGCCAGCAGTGCGCCGGGTCGTGCTAATCAGCCCCAGCATTTT. This chain links TRBV6-2 or TRBV6-3 with TRBJ1-5; D gene unclear. Germline assignment: CDR1 MNHEY and CDR2 SVGEGT. V was cut by 5 bases and J by 4 bases, with 15 bases left in between. There are 15 residues in the CDR3.

The sample holds one count of this clone. The rearrangement links TRBV28 to TRBJ1-5; D may be TRBD1 (6 bases). The CDR3 consists of 15 residues. CDR1 and CDR2 from the germline V gene are MDHEN and SYDVKM. V was pared by 8 bases and J by 4 bases, with 18 bases between. The CDR3 region is CASSNRVIRNQPQHF. The CDR3 DNA follows: TGTGCCAGCTCCAACAGGGTTATACGAAATCAGCCCCAGCATTTT. The full variable domain, in which reference TRBV28 and TRBJ1-5 provide the parts outside the CDR3, is DVKVTQSSRYLVKRTGEKVFLECVQDMDHENMFWYRQDPGLGLRLIYFSYDVKMKEKGDIPEGYSVSREKKERFSLILESASTNQTSMYLCASSNRVIRNQPQHFGDGTRLSIL.

The V and J genes are TRBV2 and TRBJ1-1, with D uncertain. CDR1 and CDR2 from the germline V gene are SNHLY and FYNNEI. The V gene lost 8 bases and the J gene lost 1 base, with 11 bases spanning the gap. The length of the CDR3 is 13 residues. Here the CDR3 DNA reads TGTGCCAGCTGGGGAGCGGGGAACACTGAAGCTTTCTTT. Its translation is CASWGAGNTEAFF.

The sample holds one count of this clone. In nucleotides, the CDR3 is TGTGCCAGCAGCGTTATGGACACGGGAGGGGGCTACACCTTC. It is translated as CASSVMDTGGGYTF. This rearrangement joins TRBV9 to TRBJ1-2; D is possibly TRBD1 (5 bases). Per germline, CDR1 SGDLS and CDR2 YYNGEE. This CDR3 spans 14 amino acids. V lost 2 bases and J lost 8, with 16 bases in between.

The V call is TRBV15, the J call TRBJ2-3; weak D call: TRBD2 (6 bases). The CDR3 contains 17 residues. V gave up 1 base and J gave up 4 bases, with 18 bases separating them. Germline loops: CDR1 LNHNV, CDR2 YYDKDF (reference sequence). The CDR3 coding sequence is TGTGCCACCAGCAGAGGGGACTTCTCCCGGGTGGCAGATACGCAGTATTTT. It encodes CATSRGDFSRVADTQYF. Drawing the rest from reference TRBV15 and TRBJ2-3, the complete variable domain is DAMVIQNPRYQVTQFGKPVTLSCSQTLNHNVMYWYQQKSSQAPKLLFHYYDKDFNNEADTPDNFQSRRPNTSFCFLDIRSPGLGDTAMYLCATSRGDFSRVADTQYFGPGTRLTVL.

The chain uses TRBV7-9 and TRBJ1-1, with 9 bases that match TRBD1. V lost 5 bases, J lost 2 bases, and 6 bases stayed unmatched. In germline, CDR1 is SEHNR, CDR2 FQNEAQ (reference sequence). This CDR3 comprises 15 residues. The CDR3 spells CASSPRGQGNTEAFF. The CDR3 DNA reads as TGTGCCAGCAGCCCTAGGGGACAGGGCAACACTGAAGCTTTCTTT.

The V and J genes are TRBV18 and TRBJ2-6, with D hard to call. CDR1 and CDR2 (germline): KGHSH, LQKENI. Trimming pared 1 base from V and 0 bases from J, leaving 7 bases between. There are 16 residues in the CDR3. The CDR3 spells CASSPLARSGANVLTF. DNA of the CDR3: TGTGCCAGCTCACCACTCGCGCGCTCTGGGGCCAACGTCCTGACTTTC. Full variable domain (rest looked up from reference TRBV18 and TRBJ2-6): NAGVMQNPRHLVRRRGQEARLRCSPMKGHSHVYWYRQLPEEGLKFMVYLQKENIIDESGMPKERFSAEFPKEGPSILRIQQVVRGDSAAYFCASSPLARSGANVLTFGAGSRLTVL.

The rearrangement links TRBV5-6 to TRBJ1-6; 7 bases agree with TRBD1. The length of the CDR3 is 17 residues. Trimming at V came to 4 bases and at J to 4 bases, leaving 11 bases not matched to a gene. In germline, CDR1 is SGHDT, CDR2 YYEEEE. CDR3 nucleotides: TGTGCCAGCAGCCCCGAGACCGGGACAGCATATAATTCACCCCTCCACTTT. Translated, it gives CASSPETGTAYNSPLHF.

The chain couples TRBV5-1 to TRBJ1-2; 10 bases match TRBD1. The CDR3 is 14 residues long. V dropped 2 bases and J dropped 6; count of bases not matched to a gene: 4. In germline, CDR1 is SGHRS, CDR2 YFSETQ. DNA of the CDR3: TGCGCCAGCAGCTTCCCGGGACAGGGGCATGGCTACACCTTC. Translation gives CASSFPGQGHGYTF.

The chain couples TRBV6-5 to TRBJ1-4, with 9 nucleotides matching TRBD1. This CDR3 comprises 14 residues. Per germline, CDR1 MNHEY and CDR2 SVGAGI. The V segment lost 7 bases and the J segment 7 bases; nucleotides outside the gene matches: 7. CDR3 residues: CASKGTGRGEKLFF. The DNA of the CDR3 is TGTGCCAGCAAGGGGACAGGGAGAGGTGAAAAACTGTTTTTT.

The V call is TRBV18, the J call TRBJ1-3; maybe TRBD1 (6 bases). The ends were cut back, 1 base at V and 0 bases at J, with 19 bases in the middle. CDR1 and CDR2 (germline): KGHSH, LQKENI. The CDR3 sequence is 19 residues long. The CDR3: CASSPQRTLRTDSGNTIYF. The DNA for the CDR3 is TGTGCCAGCTCACCACAACGAACCTTACGGACAGACTCTGGAAACACCATATATTTT.